One and the same sample provided the 28 T cell receptor beta chains below, sequenced in a study of early T cells in non-severe SARS-CoV-2 infection. TCRdb called the 5' RACE reads again in MiXCR, with one record for every CDR3 protein. The sample holds approximately 28,000 distinct CDR3 sequences, about 4.5% seen once. Sequences were derived from whole blood, sampled at baseline. The receptor set was obtained from an adult who was a healthcare worker with PCR-confirmed SARS-CoV-2 infection or an uninfected control (not recorded which).

This clonotype occurred many times. The chain employs TRBV5-1 and TRBJ1-3; a possible D gene is TRBD1 (6 bases). The germline V and J ends were trimmed by 5 bases and 1 base, with 13 bases remaining between them. Germline V lookup: CDR1 SGHRS, CDR2 YFSETQ. CDR3 size: 15 residues. The CDR3 protein is CASRDSFTSGNTIYF. The CDR3 DNA sequence: TGCGCCAGCAGGGACAGCTTCACTTCTGGAAACACCATATATTTT.

Ten or more counts support this clonotype. This sequence joins TRBV29-1 and TRBJ1-1, with unresolved D. CDR3 length: 10 amino acids. V was pared by 7 bases and J by 1 base, with 4 bases between. Germline lookup yields CDR1 SQVTM and CDR2 ANQGSEA. The CDR3: CSAGNTEAFF. The CDR3 DNA reads as TGCAGCGCAGGGAACACTGAAGCTTTCTTT.

This clonotype was counted only a few times. The chain employs TRBV28 and TRBJ2-7, with 12 bases that match TRBD1. V lost 6 bases, J lost 6 bases, and 12 bases stayed unmatched. This CDR3 region has 16 residues. CDR1 and CDR2 from the germline V gene are MDHEN and SYDVKM. As DNA, the CDR3 is TGTGCCAGCAGGAGTAAGCCGGGACAGGGGGCACTCGAGCAGTACTTC. This gives the protein CASRSKPGQGALEQYF.

Concerning this clonotype itself: A single base separates this from a much larger clone, so it may be a read error. The J gene is TRBJ2-3, the V gene TRBV7-3; possibly TRBD1 for D (6 bases). The DNA end lines up better with TRBJ1-5; the J call may be wrong. The germline V gene encodes CDR1 SGHTA and CDR2 FQGTGA. The CDR3 is 14 amino acids. The CDR3 is CASSSRGPTDTQHF. The CDR3 nucleotides read TGTGCCAGCAGCTCGCGGGGGCCCACAGATACGCAGCATTTT.

This sequence joins TRBV7-6 and TRBJ2-4; 7 positions match TRBD2. Germline V lookup: CDR1 SGHVS, CDR2 FNYEAQ. J lost 7 bases, V lost 1 base, and 4 bases had no gene match. The CDR3 extends over 14 amino acids. DNA of the CDR3: TGTGCCAGCAGCTTAGGTACTAGCGAGAACATTCAGTACTTC. It is translated as CASSLGTSENIQYF. The full variable domain, with the rest looked up from reference TRBV7-6 and TRBJ2-4, is GAGVSQSPRYKVTKRGQDVALRCDPISGHVSLYWYRQALGQGPEFLTYFNYEAQQDKSGLPNDRFSAERPEGSISTLTIQRTEQRDSAMYRCASSLGTSENIQYFGAGTRLSVL.

This clonotype came up many times. The chain couples TRBV7-6 to TRBJ2-1, with a possible D match to TRBD2 (6 bases). This CDR3 has 15 amino acids. V was shortened by 1 base and J by 0 bases, with 7 bases between the two germline ends. From germline, CDR1 is SGHVS and CDR2 FNYEAQ. The CDR3 nucleotides are TGTGCCAGCAGCTTAGACGGGAGCTCCTACAATGAGCAGTTCTTC. It specifies CASSLDGSSYNEQFF.

This clonotype was detected many times. This chain connects TRBV6-2 or TRBV6-3 to TRBJ2-3, with D perhaps matching TRBD2 (6 bases). The germline CDR1 and CDR2 sequences are MNHEY and SVGEGT. The CDR3 has 16 amino acids. Trimming shortened V by 2 bases and J by 5 bases, and 17 bases separated the two germline ends. The CDR3 region is CASSYVAGSLLDTQYF. The CDR3 DNA sequence: TGTGCCAGCAGTTACGTCGCGGGGTCTCTATTAGATACGCAGTATTTT.

The sample holds many counts of this clonotype. This sequence joins TRBV20-1 and TRBJ2-7; 9 nucleotides match TRBD1. The junction had 7 bases not matched to a gene; V was cut back by 2 bases and J by 5 bases. The germline gives CDR1 DFQATT, CDR2 SNEGSKA (reference sequence). CDR3 length: 14 amino acids. In DNA, the CDR3 is TGCAGTGCTAGAACCGGGACAGGGATCAACGAGCAGTACTTC. Translating it yields CSARTGTGINEQYF.

V is TRBV14 and J is TRBJ2-6; the D is unclear. The germline V and J ends were trimmed by 2 bases and 4 bases, with 6 bases remaining between them. This CDR3 is 14 amino acids long. Germline CDR1 reads SGHDN; CDR2 reads FVKESK. The CDR3 protein is CASSQRIGANVLTF. DNA of the CDR3: TGTGCCAGCAGCCAACGTATCGGGGCCAACGTCCTGACTTTC.

This clonotype appeared many times. V is TRBV5-1 and J is TRBJ2-7, with 8 positions matching TRBD2. This CDR3 contains 14 residues. CDR1 is SGHRS and CDR2 is YFSETQ in the germline V gene. Trimming removed 3 bases from V and 7 bases from J; junction bases left unmatched: 9. This CDR3 is CASSSLAGRGEQYF. CDR3 nucleotide sequence: TGCGCCAGCAGCTCTTTAGCGGGGCGGGGTGAGCAGTACTTC.

This clonotype was seen ten or more times. CDR3 amino acids: CSARDAGLEPQHF. CDR3 nucleotide sequence: TGCAGTGCTAGAGATGCAGGGCTCGAGCCCCAGCATTTT. This sequence joins TRBV20-1 and TRBJ1-5; D perhaps matches TRBD1 (5 bases). V was clipped by 0 bases and J by 8 bases, with 11 bases between them. CDR1 and CDR2 (germline): DFQATT, SNEGSKA (reference sequence). The CDR3 spans 13 residues.

This clonotype was seen a handful of times. This chain links TRBV5-1 with TRBJ2-7, with 7 bases that match TRBD1. The CDR3 length is 14 residues. The V gene's germline CDR1 is SGHRS and CDR2 YFSETQ. J gave up 0 bases and V 3 bases, and 3 bases lay outside the gene matches. The CDR3 spells CASSWRQGSYEQYF. The CDR3 region has the DNA TGCGCCAGCAGCTGGCGACAGGGCTCCTACGAGCAGTACTTC.

This clonotype has a handful of counts. The chain employs TRBV20-1 and TRBJ1-1; D is possibly TRBD1 (5 bases). Per germline, CDR1 DFQATT and CDR2 SNEGSKA (reference sequence). The CDR3 consists of 16 residues. V was trimmed by 1 base and J by 6 bases, leaving 21 bases between them. The CDR3 sequence is CSARVRGRAAFSEAFF. The CDR3 DNA follows: TGCAGTGCTAGAGTCCGGGGGAGGGCCGCGTTTTCTGAAGCTTTCTTT.

At least ten counts were recorded for this clonotype. The J gene is TRBJ2-3, the V gene TRBV12-3 or TRBV12-4; 9 bases align to TRBD1. After removal of 3 bases from V and 1 base from J, the junction contained 2 bases not matched to a gene. The CDR3 contains 15 residues. CDR3 nucleotides: TGTGCCAGCAGTTTCTGGGACAGGGGCACAGATACGCAGTATTTT. Protein sequence: CASSFWDRGTDTQYF.

This clonotype is medium-sized. The chain uses TRBV4-3 and TRBJ1-1; 8 bases line up with TRBD1. Germline loops: CDR1 LGHNA, CDR2 YSLEER. This CDR3 has 18 residues. J gave up 0 bases and V 0 bases, and 9 bases lay outside the gene matches. The DNA for the CDR3 is TGCGCCAGCAGCCAAGATATCCCAGGGGGCCTATTGAACACTGAAGCTTTCTTT. This encodes CASSQDIPGGLLNTEAFF.

In its sample, this clonotype is medium-sized (0.01 to 0.1%). The rearrangement links TRBV20-1 to TRBJ2-5; unclear D gene. V was cut by 0 bases and J by 5 bases, with 7 bases left in between. This CDR3 contains 12 residues. Germline-derived CDR1 and CDR2 are DFQATT and SNEGSKA (reference sequence). The CDR3 DNA sequence: TGCAGTGCTAGAGATGGGCCGGAGACCCAGTACTTC. This codes for CSARDGPETQYF.

This clonotype was observed at least ten times. V and J are TRBV4-2 and TRBJ1-2; no reliable D call. The V gene lost 4 bases and the J gene lost 8 bases, with 17 bases spanning the gap. The CDR3 runs 14 residues. CDR1 LGHNA and CDR2 YNFKEQ come from the germline V gene. The CDR3 protein is CASSLRFVNSGYTF. In DNA form, the CDR3 reads TGTGCCAGCAGCCTGAGGTTCGTGAACTCAGGCTACACCTTC.

This clonotype has at least ten counts. The gene calls are TRBV11-3 and TRBJ2-1; D is ambiguous. Trimming removed 2 bases from V and 7 bases from J, with 12 bases in between. Germline-derived CDR1 and CDR2 are SGHNT and YENEEA. This CDR3 is built from 14 residues. The CDR3 is CASSLNPYGNEQFF. DNA of the CDR3: TGTGCCAGCAGCTTAAACCCTTATGGGAATGAGCAGTTCTTC. Full variable domain (rest looked up from reference TRBV11-3 and TRBJ2-1): EAGVVQSPRYKIIEKKQPVAFWCNPISGHNTLYWYLQNLGQGPELLIRYENEEAVDDSQLPKDRFSAERLKGVDSTLKIQPAELGDSAVYLCASSLNPYGNEQFFGPGTRLTVL.

This clonotype was seen many times. The gene calls are TRBV2 and TRBJ2-5; D ambiguous. Trimming stripped 5 bases from V and 0 bases from J, with 1 base between. The germline CDR1 and CDR2 sequences are SNHLY and FYNNEI. The CDR3 length is 11 residues. The CDR3: CASSNQETQYF. The CDR3 DNA reads TGTGCCAGCAGTAACCAAGAGACCCAGTACTTC.

In this sample, this clonotype turned up many times. The chain uses TRBV5-5 and TRBJ1-5; D gene ambiguous. The CDR3 consists of 15 residues. The ends were cut back, 0 bases at V and 3 bases at J, with 10 bases in the middle. Germline lookup yields CDR1 SGHKS and CDR2 YYEKEE (reference sequence). CDR3 sequence reads: CASSLDIGNNQPQHF. The CDR3, as DNA: TGTGCCAGCAGCTTGGATATAGGGAACAATCAGCCCCAGCATTTT.

By share of the sample, this clonotype is medium-sized (0.01 to 0.1%). The gene calls are TRBV7-6 and TRBJ2-1; 13 bases line up with TRBD2. The CDR3 runs 18 residues. The V gene end was trimmed by 2 bases and the J gene end by 7 bases; junction bases not matched to a gene: 11. The germline CDR1 and CDR2 sequences are SGHVS and FNYEAQ. This CDR3 reads CASSLTGTLAGGANEQFF. The CDR3 coding sequence is TGTGCCAGCAGCTTAACAGGGACACTAGCGGGAGGGGCGAATGAGCAGTTCTTC.

This clonotype was picked up many times. The chain uses TRBV30 and TRBJ2-7; no firm D call. The V end was cut by 0 bases, the J end by 2 bases, with 5 bases between. The CDR3 extends over 12 amino acids. Germline V gene sequence: CDR1 GTSNPN, CDR2 SVGIG (reference sequence). As DNA, the CDR3 is TGTGCCTGGAGTGTAGTCGCCTACGAGCAGTACTTC. Protein product: CAWSVVAYEQYF.

This clonotype was counted many times. The chain combines TRBV20-1 with TRBJ1-5, with a possible D match to TRBD1 (6 bases). The length of the CDR3 is 14 residues. In germline, CDR1 is DFQATT, CDR2 SNEGSKA (reference sequence). V was pared by 5 bases and J by 7 bases, with 18 bases between. CDR3 region: CSAHPLQGWQPQHF. The CDR3 DNA reads as TGCAGTGCTCATCCATTACAGGGTTGGCAGCCCCAGCATTTT.

This clonotype appeared many times. The chain couples TRBV24-1 to TRBJ2-7, with 12 nucleotides matching TRBD2. J gave up 2 bases and V 5 bases, and 0 bases lay outside the gene matches. The CDR3 extends over 14 amino acids. CDR1 and CDR2 (germline): KGHDR, SFDVKD. As DNA, the CDR3 is TGTGCCACCAGTGGGACTAGCGGGGCCTACGAGCAGTACTTC. Its protein product is CATSGTSGAYEQYF.

This clonotype was recorded many times. J is TRBJ2-7 and V is TRBV29-1, with D possibly being TRBD1 or TRBD2 (5 bases each). There are 14 residues in the CDR3. Per the germline V gene, CDR1 is SQVTM and CDR2 is ANQGSEA. Trimming left V 7 bases short and J 2 bases short, with 18 bases between. Here the CDR3 DNA reads TGCAGCGCTGGCTCCGGGACGGATGCCTACGAGCAGTACTTC. Amino acid sequence: CSAGSGTDAYEQYF.

This chain connects TRBV7-3 to TRBJ1-1, with 9 bases aligning to TRBD1. The trim removed 5 bases at V and 6 bases at J, leaving 4 bases unmatched. CDR1 and CDR2 from the germline V gene are SGHTA and FQGTGA. The CDR3 loop spans 13 amino acids. CDR3 sequence: CASSKRQGAEAFF. CDR3 nucleotide sequence: TGTGCCAGCAGCAAGAGACAGGGGGCTGAAGCTTTCTTT.

This clonotype was observed many times. The gene calls are TRBV29-1 and TRBJ1-2; D gene unclear. Per the germline V gene, CDR1 is SQVTM and CDR2 is ANQGSEA. V lost 5 bases and J 4 bases, leaving 8 bases between the germline ends. The CDR3 extends over 11 amino acids. The CDR3 protein is CSVPGTYGYTF. CDR3 sequence (DNA): TGCAGCGTTCCGGGTACCTATGGCTACACCTTC.

This clonotype was counted many times. V usage is TRBV12-3 or TRBV12-4 and J usage is TRBJ1-1, with 11 bases aligning to TRBD1. The ends lost 7 bases at V and 11 bases at J; junction bases unmatched: 15. The CDR3 runs 15 residues. In nucleotides, the CDR3 is TGTGCCAGCACTCCGAAGGGGACAGGGGGGGATAGGGCTTTCTTT. Its translation is CASTPKGTGGDRAFF.